These T cell receptor beta chains were read from a single sample in a study of CD8+ T cells in alopecia areata. TCRdb keeps only in-frame clones here, not all; method: immunoSEQ multiplex PCR. The sample has around 170,000 clones, approximately 50% seen once. The material sequenced was CD8+ T cells sorted from blood, taken around week 53, from a patient treated with tofacitinib. The origin of the receptors is a human donor with alopecia areata. Each CDR3 is given with its conserved first and last residue. The D gene is left open where the match is weak. The size of a clone is reported for some rows only, either as once, few or many, or as a class for expanded clones.

d_gene: .
v_gene: TRBV9
abundance: .
j_gene: TRBJ1-2
CDR3aa: CASSDPPSGKVGYTF
CDR3nt: TGTGCCAGCAGCGATCCCCCCTCGGGGAAGGTTGGCTACACCTTC

d_gene: TRBD2
v_gene: TRBV29-1
abundance: .
j_gene: TRBJ2-7
CDR3aa: CSVSGGPSYEQYF
CDR3nt: TGCAGCGTTAGCGGGGGGCCCTCCTACGAGCAGTACTTC

d_gene: TRBD2
v_gene: TRBV7-2
abundance: .
j_gene: TRBJ2-5
CDR3aa: CASSLERGAGEWTQYF
CDR3nt: TGTGCCAGCAGCTTAGAGAGAGGAGCGGGGGAATGGACCCAGTACTTC

d_gene: .
v_gene: TRBV21-1
abundance: few
j_gene: TRBJ2-5
CDR3aa: CASRRKETQYF
CDR3nt: TGTGCCAGCAGAAGAAAAGAGACCCAGTACTTC

d_gene: .
v_gene: TRBV4-2
abundance: .
j_gene: TRBJ2-1
CDR3aa: CASSQDVGSSAYNEQFF
CDR3nt: TGTGCCAGCAGCCAAGATGTAGGGTCAAGTGCCTACAATGAGCAGTTCTTC

d_gene: .
v_gene: TRBV7-9
abundance: .
j_gene: TRBJ2-3
CDR3aa: CASWREDTQYF
CDR3nt: TGTGCCAGTTGGAGGGAAGATACGCAGTATTTT

d_gene: TRBD2
v_gene: TRBV7-9
abundance: few
j_gene: TRBJ2-5
CDR3aa: CASSLAGGKETQYF
CDR3nt: TGTGCCAGCAGCCTAGCGGGGGGTAAAGAGACCCAGTACTTC

d_gene: .
v_gene: TRBV5-1
abundance: .
j_gene: TRBJ1-4
CDR3aa: CASSLEGAYGEKLFF
CDR3nt: TGCGCCAGCAGCTTGGAAGGGGCCTACGGCGAAAAACTGTTTTTT

d_gene: .
v_gene: TRBV30
abundance: few
j_gene: TRBJ2-7
CDR3aa: CAWSVGVKAYEQYF
CDR3nt: TGTGCCTGGAGTGTCGGGGTTAAAGCCTACGAGCAGTACTTC

d_gene: TRBD1
v_gene: TRBV5-1
abundance: .
j_gene: TRBJ1-2
CDR3aa: CASSDRDHYGYTF
CDR3nt: TGCGCCAGCTCGGACAGGGACCACTATGGCTACACCTTC

d_gene: .
v_gene: TRBV9
abundance: .
j_gene: TRBJ2-1
CDR3aa: CASSERGNEQFF
CDR3nt: TGTGCCAGCAGCGAGAGGGGCAATGAGCAGTTCTTC

d_gene: TRBD1
v_gene: TRBV25-1
abundance: few
j_gene: TRBJ2-5
CDR3aa: CASSEGTGIETQYF
CDR3nt: TGTGCCAGCAGTGAAGGGACAGGGATCGAGACCCAGTACTTC

d_gene: TRBD2
v_gene: TRBV4-3
abundance: .
j_gene: TRBJ2-5
CDR3aa: CASSRILAGQETQYF
CDR3nt: TGCGCCAGCAGCCGGATTCTAGCGGGACAAGAGACCCAGTACTTC

d_gene: .
v_gene: TRBV2
abundance: .
j_gene: TRBJ1-2
CDR3aa: CASTIGGLNGYTF
CDR3nt: TGTGCCAGCACCATTGGGGGTTTGAACGGCTACACCTTC

d_gene: .
v_gene: TRBV4-1
abundance: .
j_gene: TRBJ2-3
CDR3aa: CASSQVAGADTQYF
CDR3nt: TGCGCCAGCAGCCAAGTCGCAGGGGCAGATACGCAGTATTTT

d_gene: TRBD1
v_gene: TRBV2
abundance: .
j_gene: TRBJ2-5
CDR3aa: CASSGDRGRETQYF
CDR3nt: TGTGCCAGCAGTGGGGACAGGGGCAGGGAGACCCAGTACTTC

d_gene: .
v_gene: TRBV6-1
abundance: few
j_gene: TRBJ1-2
CDR3aa: CASSDSGTSRGYTF
CDR3nt: TGTGCCAGCAGTGATTCCGGGACAAGCCGCGGCTACACCTTC

d_gene: TRBD1
v_gene: TRBV4-1
abundance: .
j_gene: TRBJ2-7
CDR3aa: CASSQVDRDYEQYF
CDR3nt: TGCGCCAGCAGCCAAGTCGACAGGGACTACGAGCAGTACTTC

d_gene: .
v_gene: TRBV25-1
abundance: few
j_gene: TRBJ2-3
CDR3aa: CASSVGTYSTDTQYF
CDR3nt: TGTGCCAGCAGTGTCGGGACTTACAGCACAGATACGCAGTATTTT

d_gene: .
v_gene: TRBV6-4
abundance: .
j_gene: TRBJ2-3
CDR3aa: CASSTGPETDTQYF
CDR3nt: TGTGCCAGCAGTACAGGACCAGAAACAGATACGCAGTATTTT

d_gene: .
v_gene: TRBV30
abundance: .
j_gene: TRBJ1-1
CDR3aa: CAWSRNTEAFF
CDR3nt: TGTGCCTGGAGCCGGAACACTGAAGCTTTCTTT

d_gene: .
v_gene: TRBV11-2
abundance: .
j_gene: TRBJ1-6
CDR3aa: CASSFTPSDNSPLHF
CDR3nt: TGTGCCAGCAGCTTTACTCCCTCTGATAATTCACCCCTCCACTTT

d_gene: .
v_gene: TRBV10-3
abundance: few
j_gene: TRBJ1-1
CDR3aa: CAITKTVMNTEAFF
CDR3nt: TGTGCCATCACCAAGACAGTTATGAACACTGAAGCTTTCTTT

d_gene: .
v_gene: TRBV30
abundance: .
j_gene: TRBJ1-2
CDR3aa: CAWSADPGGIYGYTF
CDR3nt: TGTGCCTGGAGTGCGGACCCCGGGGGAATATATGGCTACACCTTC

d_gene: .
v_gene: TRBV9
abundance: few
j_gene: TRBJ2-3
CDR3aa: CASSVGGGPTDTQYF
CDR3nt: TGTGCCAGCAGCGTAGGAGGGGGGCCCACAGATACGCAGTATTTT

d_gene: .
v_gene: TRBV9
abundance: .
j_gene: TRBJ1-5
CDR3aa: CASSVGVNQPQHF
CDR3nt: TGTGCCAGCAGCGTAGGGGTCAATCAGCCCCAGCATTTT

d_gene: TRBD1
v_gene: TRBV7-9
abundance: few
j_gene: TRBJ2-5
CDR3aa: CASSLDRGQETQYF
CDR3nt: TGTGCCAGCAGCTTAGACAGGGGCCAAGAGACCCAGTACTTC

d_gene: .
v_gene: TRBV5-1
abundance: .
j_gene: TRBJ1-5
CDR3aa: CASSFGVGQPQHF
CDR3nt: TGCGCCAGCAGCTTTGGAGTGGGGCAGCCCCAGCATTTT

d_gene: .
v_gene: TRBV5-1
abundance: few
j_gene: TRBJ2-7
CDR3aa: CASSLAQFEQYF
CDR3nt: TGCGCCAGCAGCTTGGCACAGTTCGAGCAGTACTTC

d_gene: .
v_gene: TRBV29-1
abundance: .
j_gene: TRBJ1-2
CDR3aa: CSVELRRSGYTF
CDR3nt: TGCAGCGTTGAATTGAGGAGAAGTGGCTACACCTTC

d_gene: .
v_gene: TRBV4-2
abundance: .
j_gene: TRBJ2-7
CDR3aa: CASSQPDGMSYEQYF
CDR3nt: TGTGCCAGCAGCCAACCGGACGGAATGTCCTACGAGCAGTACTTC

d_gene: .
v_gene: TRBV7-9
abundance: .
j_gene: TRBJ2-7
CDR3aa: CVSPPGYF
CDR3nt: TGTGTCAGTCCCCCAGGGTACTTC

d_gene: TRBD2
v_gene: TRBV9
abundance: .
j_gene: TRBJ2-3
CDR3aa: CASSVGGFTDTQYF
CDR3nt: TGTGCCAGCAGCGTCGGGGGGTTCACAGATACGCAGTATTTT

d_gene: TRBD2
v_gene: TRBV18
abundance: .
j_gene: TRBJ2-3
CDR3aa: CASSPGTSGTDTQYF
CDR3nt: TGTGCCAGCTCACCAGGGACTAGCGGCACAGATACGCAGTATTTT

d_gene: TRBD2
v_gene: TRBV7-7
abundance: .
j_gene: TRBJ2-1
CDR3aa: CASSPGLAALRGEQFF
CDR3nt: TGTGCTAGCAGCCCCGGGCTAGCGGCCCTACGGGGGGAGCAGTTCTTC

d_gene: .
v_gene: TRBV6-4
abundance: .
j_gene: TRBJ1-5
CDR3aa: CASSEGSNQPQHF
CDR3nt: TGTGCCAGCAGTGAAGGGAGCAATCAGCCCCAGCATTTT

d_gene: .
v_gene: TRBV4-3
abundance: .
j_gene: TRBJ1-1
CDR3aa: CASSQESRRNTEAFF
CDR3nt: TGCGCCAGCAGCCAAGAGTCACGGCGGAACACTGAAGCTTTCTTT

d_gene: .
v_gene: TRBV6-6
abundance: .
j_gene: TRBJ1-4
CDR3aa: CASSYGGDEKLFF
CDR3nt: TGTGCCAGCAGTTACGGAGGAGATGAAAAACTGTTTTTT

d_gene: .
v_gene: TRBV13
abundance: few
j_gene: TRBJ1-1
CDR3aa: CASSYGGTEAFF
CDR3nt: TGTGCCAGCAGTTACGGGGGGACTGAAGCTTTCTTT

d_gene: .
v_gene: TRBV27
abundance: .
j_gene: TRBJ1-2
CDR3aa: CASSFSGGDYGYTF
CDR3nt: TGTGCCAGCAGTTTCTCGGGGGGGGATTATGGCTACACCTTC

d_gene: .
v_gene: TRBV29-1
abundance: .
j_gene: TRBJ2-7
CDR3aa: CSVASGLGYEQYF
CDR3nt: TGCAGCGTTGCCTCGGGACTCGGCTACGAGCAGTACTTC

d_gene: .
v_gene: TRBV7-9
abundance: .
j_gene: TRBJ2-1
CDR3aa: CASSQGHLNEQFF
CDR3nt: TGTGCCAGCAGCCAGGGCCACTTGAATGAGCAGTTCTTC

d_gene: TRBD2
v_gene: TRBV2
abundance: .
j_gene: TRBJ2-7
CDR3aa: CASTVGGGQHSYEQYF
CDR3nt: TGTGCCAGCACCGTGGGGGGGGGTCAACACTCCTACGAGCAGTACTTC

d_gene: .
v_gene: TRBV27
abundance: .
j_gene: TRBJ1-3
CDR3aa: CATQLGNTIYF
CDR3nt: TGTGCCACTCAGCTTGGAAACACCATATATTTT

d_gene: TRBD1
v_gene: TRBV11-2
abundance: .
j_gene: TRBJ2-1
CDR3aa: CASLPDRDYNEQFF
CDR3nt: TGTGCCAGCCTCCCCGACAGGGACTACAATGAGCAGTTCTTC

d_gene: TRBD1
v_gene: TRBV9
abundance: .
j_gene: TRBJ2-3
CDR3aa: CASTATGQSTDTQYF
CDR3nt: TGTGCCAGCACCGCGACGGGACAGAGCACAGATACGCAGTATTTT